Listed below are T cell receptor beta chains from one sample, sequenced in a study of CD8 T cells in Susac syndrome. TCRdb re-analysed the immunoSEQ multiplex PCR reads in MiXCR, keeping a single row per CDR3 protein. The table includes more than 150,000 distinct CDR3 sequences, about 95% detected once. Material for sequencing was CD4+ T cells from PBMCs. These receptors all come from a human donor with Susac syndrome. Both conserved end residues are part of each CDR3. A D gene is named only where the DNA matches it firmly. Expanded clones are given a class, and other clones once, few, many or no size at all.

clone size	D gene	J gene	V gene	CDR3 protein	CDR3 DNA
.	TRBD1	TRBJ2-3	TRBV11-2	CASSLELDRGLDTQYF	TGTGCCAGCAGCTTAGAACTGGACAGGGGGTTGGATACGCAGTATTTT
.	.	TRBJ2-5	TRBV11-3	CASSLGSHMGGETQYF	TGTGCCAGCAGCTTAGGCTCCCACATGGGTGGGGAGACCCAGTACTTC
.	.	TRBJ2-1	TRBV18	CASSPGSTQPYNEQFF	TGTGCCAGCTCACCAGGGAGCACCCAACCCTACAATGAGCAGTTCTTC
.	TRBD1	TRBJ1-6	TRBV13	CASSPGDRDSPLHF	TGTGCCAGCAGCCCTGGGGACAGGGATTCACCCCTCCACTTT
.	TRBD1	TRBJ1-6	TRBV9	CASSVGPGQGGNSPLHF	TGTGCCAGCAGCGTAGGACCTGGACAGGGGGGGAATTCACCCCTCCACTTT
.	.	TRBJ1-6	TRBV14	CASSQDRGGGSPLHF	TGTGCCAGCAGCCAAGATAGGGGGGGCGGCTCACCCCTCCACTTT
.	.	TRBJ1-1	TRBV29-1	CSVDRGGTEAFF	TGCAGCGTTGATCGGGGTGGCACTGAAGCTTTCTTT
once	TRBD2	TRBJ2-7	TRBV2	CASSDGGGYYYEQYF	TGTGCCAGCAGTGACGGGGGGGGGTACTACTACGAGCAGTACTTC
.	.	TRBJ2-7	TRBV6-2/TRBV6-3	CASSLKSGYSYEQYF	TGTGCCAGCAGTCTCAAATCAGGGTACTCCTACGAGCAGTACTTC
.	.	TRBJ2-3	TRBV6-2/TRBV6-3	CASSLADPTDTQYF	TGTGCCAGCAGCTTAGCGGATCCCACAGATACGCAGTATTTT
once	.	TRBJ1-5	TRBV29-1	CSVGGTGDQPQHF	TGCAGCGTTGGTGGGACCGGGGATCAGCCCCAGCATTTT
.	TRBD1	TRBJ1-1	TRBV18	CASSYIRDSNTEAFF	TGTGCCAGCTCATACATCCGGGACAGCAACACTGAAGCTTTCTTT
.	.	TRBJ2-5	TRBV12-3/TRBV12-4	CASSADSSETQYF	TGTGCCAGCAGCGCGGACAGCTCAGAGACCCAGTACTTC
.	TRBD1	TRBJ1-6	TRBV27	CASSLPTGNSPLHF	TGTGCCAGCAGTTTACCGACAGGGAATTCACCCCTCCACTTT
.	.	TRBJ2-7	TRBV7-2	CASSLVGTPTYEQYF	TGTGCCAGCAGCTTAGTGGGGACACCTACCTACGAGCAGTACTTC
.	TRBD1	TRBJ2-1	TRBV20-1	CSARSPGGTANEQFF	TGCAGTGCTAGATCCCCAGGGGGAACTGCCAATGAGCAGTTCTTC
.	.	TRBJ2-6	TRBV14	CASSLRLSGANVLTF	TGTGCCAGCAGCCTACGCCTCTCTGGGGCCAACGTCCTGACTTTC
.	.	TRBJ2-6	TRBV29-1	CSVERGRGANVLTF	TGCAGCGTTGAAAGGGGTCGTGGTGCCAACGTCCTGACTTTC
.	TRBD1	TRBJ1-3	TRBV14	CASSQEEGASGNTIYF	TGTGCCAGCAGCCAAGAGGAGGGGGCCTCTGGAAACACCATATATTTT
.	.	TRBJ2-7	TRBV6-2/TRBV6-3	CASLGTSYEQYF	TGTGCCAGCCTGGGCACTTCCTACGAGCAGTACTTC
.	.	TRBJ2-3	TRBV20-1	CSAFGTTTDTQYF	TGCAGTGCATTCGGGACAACCACAGATACGCAGTATTTT
.	.	TRBJ1-1	TRBV20-1	CSAMDTEAFF	TGCAGTGCTATGGACACTGAAGCTTTCTTT
.	.	TRBJ2-6	TRBV12-3/TRBV12-4	CASSLGGPFVSGANVLTF	TGTGCCAGCAGTTTGGGGGGCCCCTTTGTCTCTGGGGCCAACGTCCTGACTTTC
once	TRBD2	TRBJ2-7	TRBV12-3/TRBV12-4	CASGRLAGLNEQYF	TGTGCCAGCGGCCGACTAGCGGGTTTGAACGAGCAGTACTTC
.	TRBD1	TRBJ1-6	TRBV12-3/TRBV12-4	CASSTPDRNSPLHF	TGTGCCAGCAGCACTCCGGACAGGAATTCACCCCTCCACTTT
.	TRBD1	TRBJ2-2	TRBV11-2	CASSLTGTGHFTGELFF	TGTGCCAGCAGCTTAACCGGGACAGGGCATTTTACCGGGGAGCTGTTTTTT
.	TRBD2	TRBJ2-5	TRBV4-3	CASSQDLGTSGETQYF	TGCGCCAGCAGCCAAGATTTAGGGACTAGCGGAGAGACCCAGTACTTC
.	TRBD1	TRBJ2-1	TRBV29-1	CSVRDRASYNEQFF	TGCAGCGTTCGGGACAGGGCTTCCTACAATGAGCAGTTCTTC
.	.	TRBJ2-7	TRBV29-1	CSVAREYEQYF	TGCAGCGTTGCTAGAGAATACGAGCAGTACTTC
.	.	TRBJ1-1	TRBV3-1	CASSHGRAIGTEAFF	TGTGCCAGCAGCCATGGCAGGGCAATCGGCACTGAAGCTTTCTTT
.	.	TRBJ2-2	TRBV18	CASSPLPHANTGELFF	TGTGCCAGCTCACCTCTTCCACACGCGAACACCGGGGAGCTGTTTTTT
once	.	TRBJ1-2	TRBV4-1	CASSQEGTGRYGYTF	TGCGCCAGCAGCCAAGAAGGCACAGGGAGGTATGGCTACACCTTC
.	.	TRBJ2-3	TRBV9	CASSLGPSGDTQYF	TGTGCCAGCAGCCTCGGACCCTCGGGGGATACGCAGTATTTT
.	TRBD2	TRBJ2-1	TRBV20-1	CSARGGYNEQFF	TGCAGTGCTAGGGGGGGGTACAATGAGCAGTTCTTC
.	.	TRBJ2-6	TRBV29-1	CSVEVPAGANVLTF	TGCAGCGTTGAGGTCCCCGCTGGGGCCAACGTCCTGACTTTC
.	TRBD2	TRBJ2-7	TRBV19	CASGGGYEQYF	TGTGCCTCCGGGGGGGGCTACGAGCAGTACTTC
.	TRBD1	TRBJ2-4	TRBV5-1	CASSPRGLASGPKNIQYF	TGCGCCAGCAGCCCCAGGGGGCTGGCCTCGGGGCCCAAAAACATTCAGTACTTC
once	.	TRBJ2-3	TRBV20-1	CSARDPNPPDTQYF	TGCAGTGCTAGAGATCCAAATCCCCCAGATACGCAGTATTTT
.	.	TRBJ1-4	TRBV20-1	CSAPSEGEKLFF	TGCAGTGCTCCCTCGGAGGGTGAAAAACTGTTTTTT
once	.	TRBJ2-3	TRBV29-1	CSVEDPGARTDTQYF	TGCAGCGTTGAAGATCCCGGGGCCCGCACAGATACGCAGTATTTT
.	.	TRBJ2-5	TRBV7-7	CASSPDSSTETQYF	TGTGCCAGCAGCCCGGACAGTAGCACAGAGACCCAGTACTTC
.	TRBD1	TRBJ1-1	TRBV12-3/TRBV12-4	CASSQMGTGNTEAFF	TGTGCCAGCAGTCAAATGGGGACAGGGAACACTGAAGCTTTCTTT
.	.	TRBJ1-2	TRBV29-1	CSAVDGQSGYTF	TGCAGCGCCGTGGATGGACAGTCTGGCTACACCTTC
.	.	TRBJ1-1	TRBV29-1	CSVVWGLNTEAFF	TGCAGCGTTGTGTGGGGCCTGAACACTGAAGCTTTCTTT
.	.	TRBJ2-7	TRBV5-6	CASSPRVDSYEQYF	TGTGCCAGCAGCCCCCGCGTGGACTCCTACGAGCAGTACTTC
.	TRBD2	TRBJ2-2	TRBV15	CATSKAGTSAPRGELFF	TGTGCCACCAGCAAGGCCGGGACTAGCGCACCCAGGGGGGAGCTGTTTTTT
.	TRBD2	TRBJ2-5	TRBV19	CASGFRTSGAETQYF	TGTGCCAGCGGTTTCAGGACTAGCGGGGCGGAGACCCAGTACTTC
.	TRBD1	TRBJ2-7	TRBV20-1	CSGKGDSHEQYF	TGCAGTGGAAAGGGGGACAGCCACGAGCAGTACTTC
.	.	TRBJ1-6	TRBV3-1	CASRKGGGNSPLHF	TGTGCCAGCCGGAAGGGAGGAGGTAATTCACCCCTCCACTTT
.	.	TRBJ1-3	TRBV7-2	CASSHGTGNTIYF	TGTGCCAGCAGCCATGGGACAGGAAACACCATATATTTT